Listed below are T cell receptor beta chains from one sample, sequenced in a study of T cell responses to AZD1222 COVID-19 vaccine. Libraries were prepared by immunoSEQ multiplex PCR; TCRdb keeps only in-frame clonotypes and omits some of them. The data show some 120,000 clones, roughly 89% seen once. This sample comprised peripheral blood, obtained on day 0 of AZD1222 vaccination. The receptors shown here come from an adult in good health. Each CDR3 is given with its conserved first and last residue. A D gene is named only where the DNA matches it firmly. Clone size is not always given. Where it is, it says once, few, many or a class for expanded clones.

d_gene	v_gene	j_gene	abundance	CDR3nt	CDR3aa
TRBD2	TRBV6-2/TRBV6-3	TRBJ2-3	.	TGTGCCAGCAGTTCGCGGGGGGAGAGCACAGATACGCAGTATTTT	CASSSRGESTDTQYF
.	TRBV7-2	TRBJ1-4	once	TGTGCCAGCAGCCCGAAAACAGGGGAAAAACTGTTTTTT	CASSPKTGEKLFF
.	TRBV7-3	TRBJ1-1	.	TGTGCCAGCAGCCATACCACCGGGACTCCCATGGGTGAAGCTTTCTTT	CASSHTTGTPMGEAFF
.	TRBV18	TRBJ2-1	.	TGTGCCAGCTCCGCAGTAAGCCATGAGCAGTTCTTC	CASSAVSHEQFF
.	TRBV6-5	TRBJ1-4	.	TGTGCCAGCAGTTCCCCCAAAGGGAAAAATGAAAAACTGTTTTTT	CASSSPKGKNEKLFF
TRBD1	TRBV24-1	TRBJ2-5	.	TGTGCCACCAGTGACTTTGGACAGGGTAGGGAGACCCAGTACTTC	CATSDFGQGRETQYF
.	TRBV7-9	TRBJ2-2	.	TGTGCCAGCAGCCTGGACAGCGTAAACACCGGGGAGCTGTTTTTT	CASSLDSVNTGELFF
TRBD2	TRBV19	TRBJ2-1	.	TGTGCCAGTAGTATAGAGGGCGGGAGCTCCTACAATGAGCAGTTCTTC	CASSIEGGSSYNEQFF
.	TRBV3-1/TRBV3-2	TRBJ1-5	.	TGTGCCAGCAGCCGCCCAGGGCTCAATCAGCCCCAGCATTTT	CASSRPGLNQPQHF
.	TRBV25-1	TRBJ2-7	few	TGTGCCAGCAGTATGGACAGTCCTCGGGAGCAGTACTTC	CASSMDSPREQYF
.	TRBV16	TRBJ2-5	.	TGTGCCAGCAGCCAATACAAAGAGACCCAGTACTTC	CASSQYKETQYF
TRBD1	TRBV6-5	TRBJ2-7	.	TGTGCCAGCAGCCAAGACAGGGGGTACGAGCAGTACTTC	CASSQDRGYEQYF
.	TRBV28	TRBJ1-1	.	TGTGCCAGCCCCGGTGGGGTGAACACTGAAGCTTTCTTT	CASPGGVNTEAFF
TRBD1	TRBV27	TRBJ1-6	.	TGTGCCAGCAGTTTATTGGCAGGGGGATCCTATAATTCACCCCTCCACTTT	CASSLLAGGSYNSPLHF
.	TRBV2	TRBJ2-2	.	TGTGCCAGCGGACTATATGACACCGGGGAGCTGTTTTTT	CASGLYDTGELFF
.	TRBV5-1	TRBJ2-7	.	TGCGCCAGCAGCGGGGGGCGGGAGCTATCCTACGAGCAGTACTTC	CASSGGRELSYEQYF
TRBD2	TRBV5-4	TRBJ2-7	.	TGTGCCAGCAGCTTCCAGCGGGAATCGAACGAGCAGTACTTC	CASSFQRESNEQYF
.	TRBV12-3/TRBV12-4	TRBJ1-2	.	TGTGCCAGCAGGGAGACAGCCGGGTATGGCTACACCTTC	CASRETAGYGYTF
.	TRBV19	TRBJ1-5	.	TGTGCCAGTAGTATCGTTCAAGGGGGTCATCAGCCCCAGCATTTT	CASSIVQGGHQPQHF
TRBD2	TRBV2	TRBJ2-3	once	TGTGCCAGCAGGCGGGAGGGTCCAGATACGCAGTATTTT	CASRREGPDTQYF
TRBD1	TRBV19	TRBJ2-7	.	TGTGCCAGTAGTTCGAGTCCCGGGACAGCAACGGAGTACTTC	CASSSSPGTATEYF
TRBD1	TRBV28	TRBJ2-7	.	TGTGCCAGCAGCTACCACAGGGGGGCCTACGAGCAGTACTTC	CASSYHRGAYEQYF
.	TRBV28	TRBJ2-3	.	TGTGCCAGCAGTTCAACCGGGAGTGCAGATACGCAGTATTTT	CASSSTGSADTQYF
TRBD2	TRBV9	TRBJ2-3	.	TGTGCCAGCAGCTTAGCGGGAGGGCCGACAGATACGCAGTATTTT	CASSLAGGPTDTQYF
.	TRBV4-3	TRBJ2-1	once	TGCGCCAGCAGCCAAACACAGGGCCGAAATGAGCAGTTCTTC	CASSQTQGRNEQFF
TRBD1	TRBV4-3	TRBJ1-6	.	TGCGCCAGCAGCCCCCATTTAGGGGGCGAGAGCTCCTATAATTCACCCCTCCACTTT	CASSPHLGGESSYNSPLHF
.	TRBV28	TRBJ1-1	.	TGTGCCAGCAGTCTCCTACTCCCTGAAGCTTTCTTT	CASSLLLPEAFF
TRBD1	TRBV3-1/TRBV3-2	TRBJ1-4	once	TGTGCCAGCAGCCCTACAGGGGTGTTTGAAAAACTGTTTTTT	CASSPTGVFEKLFF
.	TRBV6-5	TRBJ1-2	.	TGTGCCAGCAGTTACTCTGGGCAGAACTATGGCTACACCTTC	CASSYSGQNYGYTF
TRBD1	TRBV9	TRBJ1-5	.	TGTGCCAGCAGCGTTGGGCCCGAGACAGGGCTTCAGCCCCAGCATTTT	CASSVGPETGLQPQHF
.	TRBV19	TRBJ2-1	.	TGTGCCAGTAGTATTCGGGGATATGAGCAGTTCTTC	CASSIRGYEQFF
TRBD1	TRBV6-6	TRBJ2-7	.	TGTGCCAGCAGTTACGGGACAGGGGAGGACGAGCAGTACTTC	CASSYGTGEDEQYF
TRBD1	TRBV10-3	TRBJ1-2	.	TGTGCCACCGAGCCAGGGGGTCCTAACTATGGCTACACCTTC	CATEPGGPNYGYTF
.	TRBV19	TRBJ2-2	once	TGTGCCAGTAGTGGGGGGACCGGAGTCACCGGGGAGCTGTTTTTT	CASSGGTGVTGELFF
.	TRBV18	TRBJ1-5	.	TGTGCCAGCTCACCGACTACGGGACAAGTTCAGCCCCAGCATTTT	CASSPTTGQVQPQHF
.	TRBV9	TRBJ2-3	once	TGTGCCAGCAGCGTAGACGGCGGGAGCACAGATACGCAGTATTTT	CASSVDGGSTDTQYF
.	TRBV19	TRBJ2-7	.	TGTGCCAGTAGTATAGACAGTTCCTACGAGCAGTACTTC	CASSIDSSYEQYF
.	TRBV5-4	TRBJ1-2	.	TGTGCCAGCAGCTCTCTTGTAGGGGGGGCTAGTGGCTACACCTTC	CASSSLVGGASGYTF
.	TRBV7-2	TRBJ2-7	.	TGTGCCAGCAGCTTAGCGACGTTCGAGCAGTACTTC	CASSLATFEQYF
.	TRBV3-1/TRBV3-2	TRBJ1-6	.	TGTGCCAGCAGCCAACAGGTTCAGGTACCCCTCCACTTT	CASSQQVQVPLHF
TRBD1	TRBV6-4	TRBJ1-2	.	TGTGCCAGCAGTTCAGGGGGAATGTATGGCTACACCTTC	CASSSGGMYGYTF